A single sample gave rise to the 4 T cell receptor beta chains below, sequenced in a study of metastatic and nonmetastatic thyroid tumors. Among the patients, none had received any treatment before thyroid surgery. TCRdb re-analyzed the PCR reads through MiXCR. Here the sample spans around 42,000 clones, 12% being singletons. Material: blood. The receptors shown here come from a male donor with papillary thyroid cancer or a benign thyroid nodule (not recorded which). Some clones in this sample may be carry-over from other donors' samples.

This clone occurred many times. V gene TRBV20-1 combines with J gene TRBJ2-1; D is unresolved. The length of the CDR3 is 14 residues. The V and J ends lost 0 bases and 5 bases respectively, with 11 bases between them. CDR1 is DFQATT and CDR2 is SNEGSKA in the germline V gene (reference sequence). The CDR3 region has the DNA TGCAGTGCTAGAGAGGAAGCAGCTAACAATGAGCAGTTCTTC. Amino acids: CSAREEAANNEQFF.

This clone was observed many times. This specimen includes other DNA sequences encoding the same CDR3. The chain combines TRBV29-1 with TRBJ1-5, with D uncertain. Germline lookup yields CDR1 SQVTM and CDR2 ANQGSEA. The CDR3 is made up of 12 amino acids. Trimming removed 7 bases from V and 1 base from J, with 8 bases in between. The DNA of the CDR3 is TGCAGCGCTTCCGGGAGCAATCAGCCCCAGCATTTT. Translating it yields CSASGSNQPQHF.

This clone was counted a few times. V and J are TRBV3-1 and TRBJ2-1, with TRBD2 as a possible D gene (6 bases). Germline V CDR1 and CDR2: LGHDT, YNNKEL (reference sequence). The CDR3 covers 14 residues. V lost 7 bases, J lost 0 bases, and 10 bases lay in between. CDR3 coding DNA: TGTGCCAGCATCGGAGGGAGCTCCTACAATGAGCAGTTCTTC. As protein: CASIGGSSYNEQFF.

By sample share, this clone is medium-sized (0.01 to 0.1%). This sequence joins TRBV28 and TRBJ1-2; 10 bases map to TRBD1. Germline V gives CDR1 MDHEN, CDR2 SYDVKM. The CDR3 has 15 amino acids. V was pared by 4 bases and J by 2 bases, with 4 bases of the junction left unmatched. In nucleotides, the CDR3 is TGTGCCAGCAGTTCCCCGGGACAGGGGAACTATGGCTACACCTTC. Its protein is CASSSPGQGNYGYTF.